The clone carrying this TCR beta chain was observed many times. The source of the sample is a study of metastatic and nonmetastatic thyroid tumors. For the study at large: Both malignant and benign thyroid patients supplied peripheral blood and tumor or nodule tissue samples, across which the repertoires of these patients were then compared.

In the source study's methods: A papillary thyroid cancer distant-metastasis classifier was built from CDR3 differences across clinicopathological groups. TCRdb used MiXCR to call clones anew from the PCR reads. The V and J calls were determined by TCRdb, not by the authors. The sample lists some 33,000 clones, 15% occurring once. Patients had received no treatment of any kind before thyroid surgery. V was pared by 6 bases and J by 0 bases, with 10 bases of the junction left unmatched. Germline V gives CDR1 MNHNY, CDR2 SVGAGI (reference sequence). The CDR3 covers 17 residues. The specimen was blood. The J gene is TRBJ2-3, the V gene TRBV6-6; TRBD2 matches at 9 bases. The clonotype originates from a male donor with papillary thyroid cancer or a benign thyroid nodule (not recorded which). Some clones in this sample may be carry-over from other donors' samples. As DNA, the CDR3 is TGTGCCAGCAGCCATCTCAGCGGGAGGTACAGCACAGATACGCAGTATTTT. Translated, it gives CASSHLSGRYSTDTQYF.